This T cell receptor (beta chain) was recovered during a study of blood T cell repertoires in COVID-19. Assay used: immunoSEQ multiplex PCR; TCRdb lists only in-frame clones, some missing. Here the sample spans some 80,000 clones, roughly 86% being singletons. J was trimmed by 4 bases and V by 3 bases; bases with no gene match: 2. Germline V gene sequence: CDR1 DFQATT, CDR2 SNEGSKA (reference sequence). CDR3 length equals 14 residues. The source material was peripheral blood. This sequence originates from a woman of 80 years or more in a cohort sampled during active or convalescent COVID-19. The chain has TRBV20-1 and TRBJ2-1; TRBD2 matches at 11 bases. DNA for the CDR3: TGCAGTGCTAGTAGCGGGAGGGGTTACAATGAGCAGTTCTTC. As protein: CSASSGRGYNEQFF.